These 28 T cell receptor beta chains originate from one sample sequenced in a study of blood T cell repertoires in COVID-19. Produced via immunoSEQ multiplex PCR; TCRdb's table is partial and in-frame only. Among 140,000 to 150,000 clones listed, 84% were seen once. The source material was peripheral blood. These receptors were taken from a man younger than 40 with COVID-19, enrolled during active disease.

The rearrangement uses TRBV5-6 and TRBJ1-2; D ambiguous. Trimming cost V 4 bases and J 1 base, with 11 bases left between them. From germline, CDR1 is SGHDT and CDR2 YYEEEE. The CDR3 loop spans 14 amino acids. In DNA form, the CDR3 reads TGTGCCAGCAGCCTAACCAACAGTAACTATGGCTACACCTTC. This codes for CASSLTNSNYGYTF.

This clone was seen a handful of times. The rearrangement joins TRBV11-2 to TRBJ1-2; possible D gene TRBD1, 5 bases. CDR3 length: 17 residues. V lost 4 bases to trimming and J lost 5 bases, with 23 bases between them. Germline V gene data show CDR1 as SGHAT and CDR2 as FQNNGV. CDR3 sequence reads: CASSSLDQAPAGYGYTF. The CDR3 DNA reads TGTGCCAGCAGCTCGCTCGACCAGGCACCCGCAGGGTATGGCTACACCTTC.

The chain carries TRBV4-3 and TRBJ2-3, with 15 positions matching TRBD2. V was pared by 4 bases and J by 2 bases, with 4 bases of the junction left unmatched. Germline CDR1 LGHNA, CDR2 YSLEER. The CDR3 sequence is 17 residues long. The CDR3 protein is CASSRGTSGRNTDTQYF. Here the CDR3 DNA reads TGCGCCAGCAGCCGTGGGACTAGCGGGAGGAACACAGATACGCAGTATTTT.

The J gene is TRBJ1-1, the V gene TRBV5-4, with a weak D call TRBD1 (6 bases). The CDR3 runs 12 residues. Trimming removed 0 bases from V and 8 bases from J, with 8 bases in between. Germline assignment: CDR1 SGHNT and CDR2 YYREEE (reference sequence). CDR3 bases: TGTGCCAGCAGCTTGGGACAGGTCGAAGCTTTCTTT. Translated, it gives CASSLGQVEAFF.

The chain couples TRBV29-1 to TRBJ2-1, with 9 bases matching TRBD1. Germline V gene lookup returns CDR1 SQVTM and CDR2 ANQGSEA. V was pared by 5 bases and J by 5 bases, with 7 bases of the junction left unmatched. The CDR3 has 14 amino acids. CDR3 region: CSVRTGEGDNEQFF. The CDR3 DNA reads TGCAGCGTTCGGACAGGGGAAGGTGACAATGAGCAGTTCTTC.

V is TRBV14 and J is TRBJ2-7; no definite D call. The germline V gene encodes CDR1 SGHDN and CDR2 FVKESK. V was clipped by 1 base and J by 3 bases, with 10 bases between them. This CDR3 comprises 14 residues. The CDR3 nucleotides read TGTGCCAGCAGCCAAGGAGACTTAAGCTACGAGCAGTACTTC. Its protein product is CASSQGDLSYEQYF.

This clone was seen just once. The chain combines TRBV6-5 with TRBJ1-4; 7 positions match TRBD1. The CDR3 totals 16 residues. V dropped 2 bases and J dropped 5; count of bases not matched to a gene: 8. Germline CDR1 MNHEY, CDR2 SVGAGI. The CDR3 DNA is TGTGCCAGCAGTTACCGAACAGGGGCGCGGAATGAAAAACTGTTTTTT. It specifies CASSYRTGARNEKLFF.

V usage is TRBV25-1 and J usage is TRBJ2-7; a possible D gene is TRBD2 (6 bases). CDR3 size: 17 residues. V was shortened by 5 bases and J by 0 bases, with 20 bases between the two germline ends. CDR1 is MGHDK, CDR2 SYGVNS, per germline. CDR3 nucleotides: TGTGCCAGCAGTCCGAAGGCTAGCGCAACGAGCTCCTACGAGCAGTACTTC. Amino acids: CASSPKASATSSYEQYF.

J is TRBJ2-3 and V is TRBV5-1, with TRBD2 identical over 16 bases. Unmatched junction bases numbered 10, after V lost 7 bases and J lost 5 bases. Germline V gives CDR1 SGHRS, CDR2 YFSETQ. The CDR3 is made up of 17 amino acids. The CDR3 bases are TGCGCCAGCCGCGGGACTAGCGGGAGGGATCAAGGAGATACGCAGTATTTT. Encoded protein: CASRGTSGRDQGDTQYF.

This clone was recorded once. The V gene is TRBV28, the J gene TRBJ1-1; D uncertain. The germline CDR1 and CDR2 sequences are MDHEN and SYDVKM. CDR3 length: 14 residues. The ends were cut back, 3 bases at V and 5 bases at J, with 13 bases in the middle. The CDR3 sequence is CASSFTDGPTEAFF. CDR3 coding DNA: TGTGCCAGCAGTTTTACGGATGGGCCTACTGAAGCTTTCTTT.

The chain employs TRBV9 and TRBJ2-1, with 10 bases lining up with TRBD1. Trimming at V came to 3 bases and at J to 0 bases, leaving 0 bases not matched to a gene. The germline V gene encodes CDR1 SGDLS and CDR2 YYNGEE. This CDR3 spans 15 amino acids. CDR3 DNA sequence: TGTGCCAGCAGCGGGACAGGGGGCTCCTACAATGAGCAGTTCTTC. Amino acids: CASSGTGGSYNEQFF.

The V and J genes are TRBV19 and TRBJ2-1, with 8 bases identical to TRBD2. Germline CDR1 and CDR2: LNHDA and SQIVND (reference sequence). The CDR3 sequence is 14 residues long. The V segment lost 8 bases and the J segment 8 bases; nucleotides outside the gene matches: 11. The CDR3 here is CASGEREPVYEQFF. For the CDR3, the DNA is TGTGCCAGTGGTGAGCGGGAGCCGGTCTATGAGCAGTTCTTC. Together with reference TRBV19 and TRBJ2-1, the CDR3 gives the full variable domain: DGGITQSPKYLFRKEGQNVTLSCEQNLNHDAMYWYRQDPGQGLRLIYYSQIVNDFQKGDIAEGYSVSREKKESFPLTVTSAQKNPTAFYLCASGEREPVYEQFFGPGTRLTVL.

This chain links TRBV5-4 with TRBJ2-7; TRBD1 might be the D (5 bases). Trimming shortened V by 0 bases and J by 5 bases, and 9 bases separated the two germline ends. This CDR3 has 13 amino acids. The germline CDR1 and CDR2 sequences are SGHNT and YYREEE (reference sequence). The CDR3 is CASSLAVRDEQYF. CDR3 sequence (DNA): TGTGCCAGCAGCTTGGCAGTCAGGGACGAGCAGTACTTC.

The CDR3 loop is CASSLGAGTNYGYTF. The DNA of the CDR3 is TGTGCCAGCAGCTTAGGCGCAGGGACTAACTATGGCTACACCTTC. The chain joins TRBV7-2 to TRBJ1-2; possible D gene TRBD1, 5 bases. Germline V gives CDR1 SGHTA, CDR2 FQGNSA. This CDR3 is 15 amino acids long. V lost 1 base and J 0 bases, leaving 9 bases between the germline ends.

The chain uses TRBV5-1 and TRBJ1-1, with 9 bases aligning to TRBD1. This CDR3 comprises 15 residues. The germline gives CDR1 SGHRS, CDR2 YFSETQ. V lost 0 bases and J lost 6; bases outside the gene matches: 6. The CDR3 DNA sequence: TGCGCCAGCAGCTTGGGGCCGGGACAGGGCGCTGAAGCTTTCTTT. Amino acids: CASSLGPGQGAEAFF. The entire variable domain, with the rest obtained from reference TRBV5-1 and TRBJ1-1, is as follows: KAGVTQTPRYLIKTRGQQVTLSCSPISGHRSVSWYQQTPGQGLQFLFEYFSETQRNKGNFPGRFSGRQFSNSRSEMNVSTLELGDSALYLCASSLGPGQGAEAFFGQGTRLTVV.

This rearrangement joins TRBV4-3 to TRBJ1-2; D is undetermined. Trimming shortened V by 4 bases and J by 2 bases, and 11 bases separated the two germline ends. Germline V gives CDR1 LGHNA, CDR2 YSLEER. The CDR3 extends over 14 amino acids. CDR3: CASSPTPLNYGYTF. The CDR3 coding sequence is TGCGCCAGCAGCCCGACTCCCCTAAACTATGGCTACACCTTC.

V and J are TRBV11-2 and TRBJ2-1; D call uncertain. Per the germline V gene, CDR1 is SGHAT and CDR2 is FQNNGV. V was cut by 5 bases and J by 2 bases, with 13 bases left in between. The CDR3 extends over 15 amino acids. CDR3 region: CASSPSVATYNEQFF. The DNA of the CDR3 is TGTGCCAGCAGCCCTTCTGTCGCTACCTACAATGAGCAGTTCTTC. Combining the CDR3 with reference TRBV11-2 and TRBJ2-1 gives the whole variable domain EAGVAQSPRYKIIEKRQSVAFWCNPISGHATLYWYQQILGQGPKLLIQFQNNGVVDDSQLPKDRFSAERLKGVDSTLKIQPAKLEDSAVYLCASSPSVATYNEQFFGPGTRLTVL.

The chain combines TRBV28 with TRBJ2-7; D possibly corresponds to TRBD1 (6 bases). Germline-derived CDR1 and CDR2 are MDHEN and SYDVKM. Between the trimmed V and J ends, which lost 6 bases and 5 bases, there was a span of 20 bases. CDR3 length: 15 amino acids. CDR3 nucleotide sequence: TGTGCCAGCAGCGTATGGGGGCTAGGATCGAACGAGCAGTACTTC. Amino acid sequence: CASSVWGLGSNEQYF.

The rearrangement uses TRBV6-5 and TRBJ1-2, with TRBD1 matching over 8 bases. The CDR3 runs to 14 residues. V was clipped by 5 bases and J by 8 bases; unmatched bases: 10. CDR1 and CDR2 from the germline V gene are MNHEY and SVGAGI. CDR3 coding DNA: TGTGCCAGCAGTCAATCGGGACAGGTTACGGGCTACACCTTC. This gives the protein CASSQSGQVTGYTF.

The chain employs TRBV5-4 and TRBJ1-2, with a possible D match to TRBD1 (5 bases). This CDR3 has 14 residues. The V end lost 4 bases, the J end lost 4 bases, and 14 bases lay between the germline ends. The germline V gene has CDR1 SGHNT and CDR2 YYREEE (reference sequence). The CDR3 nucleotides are TGTGCCAGCAGCCTGCCTGGGGCCCTCTATGGCTACACCTTC. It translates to CASSLPGALYGYTF.

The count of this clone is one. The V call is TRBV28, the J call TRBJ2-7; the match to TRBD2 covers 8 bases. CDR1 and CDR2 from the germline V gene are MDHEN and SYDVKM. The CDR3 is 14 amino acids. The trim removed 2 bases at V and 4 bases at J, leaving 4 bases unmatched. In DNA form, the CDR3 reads TGTGCCAGCAGTTTAGGAGCGGGAGCGTACGAGCAGTACTTC. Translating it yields CASSLGAGAYEQYF.

CDR3 coding DNA: TGTGCCAGCAGTTTATTTGGGGAGGACACTGAAGCTTTCTTT. Translation: CASSLFGEDTEAFF. The chain uses TRBV28 and TRBJ1-1; D unclear. Looked up from germline, CDR1 is MDHEN and CDR2 is SYDVKM. This CDR3 comprises 14 residues. Trimming took off 1 base at V and 3 bases at J, with 9 bases between the two ends.

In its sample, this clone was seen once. CDR3 protein: CASTLSSTDTQYF. The CDR3 coding sequence is TGTGCCAGTACCCTAAGCAGCACAGATACGCAGTATTTT. The chain employs TRBV19 and TRBJ2-3; unclear D gene. CDR3 length: 13 residues. CDR1 and CDR2 (germline): LNHDA, SQIVND (reference sequence). V gave up 7 bases and J gave up 0 bases, with 8 bases separating them.

DNA of the CDR3: TGCAGCGTCCCATTTAAACAGGGTGCGTTGTCTGGCTACACCTTC. This encodes CSVPFKQGALSGYTF. V is TRBV29-1 and J is TRBJ1-2; possibly TRBD1 for D (6 bases). Germline V gene lookup returns CDR1 SQVTM and CDR2 ANQGSEA. The V and J ends lost 6 bases and 7 bases respectively, with 24 bases between them. CDR3 length equals 15 residues.

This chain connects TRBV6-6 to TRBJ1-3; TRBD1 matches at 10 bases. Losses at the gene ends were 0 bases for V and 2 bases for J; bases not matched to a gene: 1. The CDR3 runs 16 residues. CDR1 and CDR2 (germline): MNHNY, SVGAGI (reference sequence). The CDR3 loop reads CASSYSDRGPGNTIYF. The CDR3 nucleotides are TGTGCCAGCAGTTACTCCGACAGGGGGCCTGGAAACACCATATATTTT.

In DNA form, the CDR3 reads TGTGCCAGCAGCTTAATGAGTACAACTAATGAAAAACTGTTTTTT. The encoded protein is CASSLMSTTNEKLFF. The rearrangement links TRBV5-8 to TRBJ1-4; D is undetermined. From germline, CDR1 is SGHTS and CDR2 YDEGEE. The CDR3 has 15 residues. Trimming removed 2 bases at V and 0 bases at J, with 8 bases between. The whole variable domain, remainder taken from reference TRBV5-8 and TRBJ1-4, is EAGVTQSPTHLIKTRGQQATLRCSPISGHTSVYWYQQALGLGLQFLLWYDEGEERNRGNFPPRFSGRQFPNYSSELNVNALELEDSALYLCASSLMSTTNEKLFFGSGTQLSVL.

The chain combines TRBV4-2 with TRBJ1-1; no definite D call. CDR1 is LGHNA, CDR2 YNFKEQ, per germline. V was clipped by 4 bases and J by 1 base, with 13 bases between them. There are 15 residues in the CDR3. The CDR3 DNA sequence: TGTGCCAGCAGCCCCCTGGGAGAAGGGAACACTGAAGCTTTCTTT. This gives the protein CASSPLGEGNTEAFF.

CDR3 residues: CASKASGNINTGELFF. DNA of the CDR3: TGTGCCAGTAAAGCTAGCGGGAACATTAACACCGGGGAGCTGTTTTTT. The chain uses TRBV19 and TRBJ2-2; 9 bases fit TRBD2. V shed 7 bases and J 2 bases; nucleotides not matched to a gene: 8. From germline, CDR1 is LNHDA and CDR2 SQIVND (reference sequence). CDR3 size: 16 residues.